These 13 T cell receptor beta chains share one sample of origin, sequenced in a study of CD8 T cells in ankylosing spondylitis. MiXCR was run by TCRdb on the 5' RACE reads, yielding one entry per CDR3 protein. The sample consists of over 450,000 distinct CDR3 sequences, 10% to 15% of them appearing once. Their specific antigens are unknown. Broader study findings: Made up of about eight highly homologous variants, a TCR beta motif appeared characteristic of ankylosing spondylitis blood.

Source material: blood, either unsorted or a sorted T cell fraction (not recorded which). These receptors originate from a male donor with ankylosing spondylitis.

V and J are TRBV6-5 and TRBJ1-2; D call uncertain. This CDR3 region has 13 residues. The V gene lost 0 bases and the J gene lost 4 bases, with 6 bases spanning the gap. CDR1 is MNHEY and CDR2 is SVGAGI in the germline V gene. The DNA for the CDR3 is TGTGCCAGCAGTTACTCGGGCAGCTATGGCTACACCTTC. Translation: CASSYSGSYGYTF.

V usage is TRBV7-9 and J usage is TRBJ2-7; D is undetermined. V was trimmed by 6 bases and J by 4 bases, leaving 10 bases between them. The V gene's germline CDR1 is SEHNR and CDR2 FQNEAQ (reference sequence). CDR3 length: 12 residues. The CDR3 DNA reads TGTGCCAGCAGTTCAGACGGTTACGAGCAGTACGTC. Its protein is CASSSDGYEQYV.

This clonotype was recorded a few times. The chain employs TRBV27 and TRBJ2-1, with D hard to call. Per germline, CDR1 MNHEY and CDR2 SMNVEV (reference sequence). The CDR3 has 15 amino acids. Trimming shortened V by 3 bases and J by 0 bases, and 9 bases separated the two germline ends. CDR3 nucleotide sequence: TGTGCCAGCAGTTTCTCTCTGGTCTCCTACAATGAGCAGTTCTTC. Protein sequence: CASSFSLVSYNEQFF.

This clonotype was detected a few times. The chain links TRBV20-1 to TRBJ2-3, with 8 positions matching TRBD2. The CDR3 loop spans 14 amino acids. Germline CDR1 and CDR2: DFQATT and SNEGSKA (reference sequence). The ends lost 6 bases at V and 8 bases at J; junction bases unmatched: 13. The CDR3 DNA is TGCAGTGCAAGACTAGCGCGGGGAATTGCTACGCAGTATTTT. Protein: CSARLARGIATQYF.

This chain joins TRBV29-1 and TRBJ2-5, with D hard to call. The CDR3 spans 12 residues. CDR1 is SQVTM, CDR2 ANQGSEA, per germline. V gave up 4 bases and J gave up 4 bases, with 10 bases separating them. The CDR3 reads CSVVGVRETQYF. The DNA of the CDR3 is TGCAGCGTTGTTGGGGTTCGAGAGACCCAGTACTTC.

The V call is TRBV5-5, the J call TRBJ2-5, with 9 positions matching TRBD1. With 4 bases clipped from V and 1 base from J, the junction kept 5 bases outside the gene matches. Germline V gene data show CDR1 as SGHKS and CDR2 as YYEKEE (reference sequence). This CDR3 is 15 amino acids long. In nucleotides, the CDR3 is TGTGCCAGCAGCGAAACGACAGGGGGCCAAGAGACCCAGTACTTC. Its translation is CASSETTGGQETQYF.

The genes are TRBV4-1 and TRBJ1-5, with no clear D. The ends were cut back, 0 bases at V and 5 bases at J, with 11 bases in the middle. CDR1 is MGHRA and CDR2 is YSYEKL in the germline V gene. The CDR3 is 15 residues long. CDR3 sequence: CASSQDPQVDQPQHF. The CDR3 nucleotides read TGCGCCAGCAGCCAAGATCCGCAGGTTGATCAGCCCCAGCATTTT.

The table lists this clonotype with a few counts. This rearrangement joins TRBV6-1 to TRBJ1-3; D is ambiguous. V was cut by 5 bases and J by 0 bases, with 14 bases left in between. From germline, CDR1 is MNHNS and CDR2 SASEGT. This CDR3 comprises 16 residues. This chain's CDR3 is CASSTGGPTSGNTIYF. The CDR3 nucleotides read TGTGCCAGCAGTACCGGAGGACCGACCTCTGGAAACACCATATATTTT.

There are a few counts of this clonotype. The chain links TRBV5-1 to TRBJ1-1, with TRBD1 as a possible D gene (6 bases). Germline V lookup: CDR1 SGHRS, CDR2 YFSETQ. Trimming cost V 7 bases and J 5 bases, with 15 bases left between them. CDR3 length: 13 residues. The CDR3 bases are TGCGCCAGCTCGTGGAGAGGGGGTACTGAAGCTTTCTTT. Translated: CASSWRGGTEAFF.

The rearrangement uses TRBV25-1 and TRBJ2-3; D is perhaps TRBD1 or TRBD2 (5 bases each). This CDR3 comprises 14 residues. Trimming removed 3 bases from V and 1 base from J, with 8 bases in between. Germline loops: CDR1 MGHDK, CDR2 SYGVNS. CDR3 region: CASSEPGRTDTQYF. CDR3 DNA sequence: TGTGCCAGCAGTGAGCCGGGACGCACAGATACGCAGTATTTT. Filled out from reference TRBV25-1 and TRBJ2-3, the complete variable domain reads EADIYQTPRYLVIGTGKKITLECSQTMGHDKMYWYQQDPGMELHLIHYSYGVNSTEKGDLSSESTVSRIRTEHFPLTLESARPSHTSQYLCASSEPGRTDTQYFGPGTRLTVL.

This clonotype was seen repeatedly, ten times or more. The V gene is TRBV12-3 or TRBV12-4, the J gene TRBJ1-1; D is undetermined. CDR3 length equals 13 residues. The V gene lost 3 bases and the J gene lost 1 base, with 6 bases spanning the gap. Here the CDR3 reads CASSLQPNTEAFF. CDR3 bases: TGTGCCAGCAGTTTGCAGCCGAACACTGAAGCTTTCTTT.

In this sample, this clonotype turned up a few times. V usage is TRBV2 and J usage is TRBJ2-2; D tentatively fits TRBD1 or TRBD2 (5 bases each). Germline V gives CDR1 SNHLY, CDR2 FYNNEI. CDR3 length equals 15 residues. V was trimmed by 5 bases and J by 0 bases, leaving 10 bases between them. The CDR3 region has the DNA TGTGCCAGCAGTTGGGACCAAGCGAACACCGGGGAGCTGTTTTTT. Its translation: CASSWDQANTGELFF.

This clonotype occurred a few times. V and J are TRBV5-1 and TRBJ1-1; the D gene is possibly TRBD1 (5 bases). V was shortened by 4 bases and J by 4 bases, with 14 bases between the two germline ends. Per germline, CDR1 SGHRS and CDR2 YFSETQ. This CDR3 is built from 14 residues. The CDR3 is CASSIQGGGTEAFF. The CDR3 nucleotides read TGCGCCAGCAGCATTCAGGGCGGCGGCACTGAAGCTTTCTTT.